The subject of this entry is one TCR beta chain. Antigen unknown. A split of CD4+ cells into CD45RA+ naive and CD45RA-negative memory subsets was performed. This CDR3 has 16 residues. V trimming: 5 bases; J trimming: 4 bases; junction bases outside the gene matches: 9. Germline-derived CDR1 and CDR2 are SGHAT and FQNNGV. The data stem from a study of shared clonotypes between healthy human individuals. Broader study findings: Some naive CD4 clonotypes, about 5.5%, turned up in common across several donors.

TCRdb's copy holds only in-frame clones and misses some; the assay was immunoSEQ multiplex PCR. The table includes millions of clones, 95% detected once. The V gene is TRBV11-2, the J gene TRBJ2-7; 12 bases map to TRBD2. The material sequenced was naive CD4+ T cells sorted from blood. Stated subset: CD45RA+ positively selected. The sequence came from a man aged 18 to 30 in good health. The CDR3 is CASSDRSLAGGYEQYF. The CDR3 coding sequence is TGTGCCAGCAGCGATAGGTCCCTAGCGGGGGGGTACGAGCAGTACTTC.